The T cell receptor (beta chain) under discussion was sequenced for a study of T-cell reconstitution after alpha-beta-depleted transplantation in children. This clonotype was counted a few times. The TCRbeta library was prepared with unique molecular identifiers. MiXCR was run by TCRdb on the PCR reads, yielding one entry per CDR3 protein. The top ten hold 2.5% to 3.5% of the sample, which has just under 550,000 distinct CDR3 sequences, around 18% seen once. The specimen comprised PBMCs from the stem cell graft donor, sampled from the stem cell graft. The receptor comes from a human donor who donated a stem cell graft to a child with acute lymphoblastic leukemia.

The CDR3 sequence: CASSVGGLFYNEQFF. CDR3 nucleotide sequence: TGTGCCAGCAGCGTTGGGGGACTTTTCTACAATGAGCAGTTCTTC. This chain links TRBV12-3 or TRBV12-4 with TRBJ2-1, with a tentative D call TRBD2 (6 bases). The length of the CDR3 is 15 residues. V shed 6 bases and J shed 3 bases, with 15 bases lying between them.